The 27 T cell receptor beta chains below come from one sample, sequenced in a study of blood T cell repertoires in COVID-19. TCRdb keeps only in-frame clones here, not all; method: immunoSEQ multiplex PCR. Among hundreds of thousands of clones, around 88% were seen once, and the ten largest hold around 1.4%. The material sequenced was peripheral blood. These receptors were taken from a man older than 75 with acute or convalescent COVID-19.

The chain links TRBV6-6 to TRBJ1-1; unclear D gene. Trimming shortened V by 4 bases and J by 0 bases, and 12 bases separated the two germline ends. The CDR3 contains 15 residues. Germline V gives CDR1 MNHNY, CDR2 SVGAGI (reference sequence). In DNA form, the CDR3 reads TGTGCCAGCAGTTCCGGAGAGAGTCTGAACACTGAAGCTTTCTTT. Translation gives CASSSGESLNTEAFF.

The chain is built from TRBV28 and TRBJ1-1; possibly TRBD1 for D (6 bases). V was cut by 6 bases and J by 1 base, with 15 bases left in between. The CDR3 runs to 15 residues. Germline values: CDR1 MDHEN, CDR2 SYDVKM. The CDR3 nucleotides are TGTGCCAGCAGCACTCACAGGGTTCCGAACACTGAAGCTTTCTTT. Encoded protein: CASSTHRVPNTEAFF.

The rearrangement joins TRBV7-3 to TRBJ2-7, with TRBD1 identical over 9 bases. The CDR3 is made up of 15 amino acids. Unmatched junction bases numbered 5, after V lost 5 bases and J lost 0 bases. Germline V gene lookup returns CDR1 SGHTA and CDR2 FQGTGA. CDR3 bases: TGTGCCAGCAGCCCACAGGGGGCAGGCTCCTACGAGCAGTACTTC. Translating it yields CASSPQGAGSYEQYF.

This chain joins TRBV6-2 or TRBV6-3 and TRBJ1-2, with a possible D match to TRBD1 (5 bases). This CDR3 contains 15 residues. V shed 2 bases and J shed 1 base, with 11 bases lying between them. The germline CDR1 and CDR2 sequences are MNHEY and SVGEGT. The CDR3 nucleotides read TGTGCCAGCAGTTACGGGACTCTGGATAACTATGGCTACACCTTC. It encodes CASSYGTLDNYGYTF.

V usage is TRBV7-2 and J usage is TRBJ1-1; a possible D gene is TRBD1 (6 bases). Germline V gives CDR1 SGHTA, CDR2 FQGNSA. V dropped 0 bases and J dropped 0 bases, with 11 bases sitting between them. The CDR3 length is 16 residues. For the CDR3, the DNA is TGTGCCAGCAGCTTAGCCCCAGGGGTTATGAACACTGAAGCTTTCTTT. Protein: CASSLAPGVMNTEAFF. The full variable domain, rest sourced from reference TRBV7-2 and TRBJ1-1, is GAGVSQSPSNKVTEKGKDVELRCDPISGHTALYWYRQSLGQGLEFLIYFQGNSAPDKSGLPSDRFSAERTGGSVSTLTIQRTQQEDSAVYLCASSLAPGVMNTEAFFGQGTRLTVV.

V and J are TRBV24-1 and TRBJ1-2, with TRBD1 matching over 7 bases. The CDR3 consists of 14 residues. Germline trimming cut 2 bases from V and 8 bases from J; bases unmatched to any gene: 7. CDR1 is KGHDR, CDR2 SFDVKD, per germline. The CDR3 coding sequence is TGTGCCACCAGTGATTCGACAGGGATGCGCGGCTACACCTTC. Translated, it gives CATSDSTGMRGYTF.

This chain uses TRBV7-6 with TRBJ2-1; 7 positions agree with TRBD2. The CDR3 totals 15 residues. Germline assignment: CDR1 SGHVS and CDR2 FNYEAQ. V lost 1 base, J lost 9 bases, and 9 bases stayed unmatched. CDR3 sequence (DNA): TGTGCCAGCAGCTTAGGCGGGAGCTTAGTGGGTGAGCAGTTCTTC. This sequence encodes CASSLGGSLVGEQFF. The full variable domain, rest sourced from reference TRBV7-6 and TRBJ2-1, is GAGVSQSPRYKVTKRGQDVALRCDPISGHVSLYWYRQALGQGPEFLTYFNYEAQQDKSGLPNDRFSAERPEGSISTLTIQRTEQRDSAMYRCASSLGGSLVGEQFFGPGTRLTVL.

CDR3 nucleotide sequence: TGCGCCAGCAGCCAGTACAGGGGAAAAGGACAGCCCCAGCATTTT. The encoded protein is CASSQYRGKGQPQHF. This sequence joins TRBV4-3 and TRBJ1-5; TRBD1 matches at 7 bases. Per the germline V gene, CDR1 is LGHNA and CDR2 is YSLEER. The CDR3 spans 15 residues. Losses at the gene ends were 3 bases for V and 7 bases for J; bases not matched to a gene: 9.

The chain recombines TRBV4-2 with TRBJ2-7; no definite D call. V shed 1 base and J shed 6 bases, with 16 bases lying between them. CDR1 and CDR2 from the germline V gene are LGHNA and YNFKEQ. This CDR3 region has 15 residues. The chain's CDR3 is CASSQAMVLVSEQYF. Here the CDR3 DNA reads TGTGCCAGCAGCCAAGCGATGGTCCTAGTGAGCGAGCAGTACTTC.

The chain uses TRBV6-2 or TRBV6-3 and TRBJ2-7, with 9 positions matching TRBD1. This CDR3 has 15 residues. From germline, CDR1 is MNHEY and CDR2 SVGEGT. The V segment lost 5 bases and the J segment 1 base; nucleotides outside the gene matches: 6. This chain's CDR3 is CASSTQGQGSYEQYF. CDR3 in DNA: TGTGCCAGCAGTACCCAGGGACAGGGTTCCTACGAGCAGTACTTC.

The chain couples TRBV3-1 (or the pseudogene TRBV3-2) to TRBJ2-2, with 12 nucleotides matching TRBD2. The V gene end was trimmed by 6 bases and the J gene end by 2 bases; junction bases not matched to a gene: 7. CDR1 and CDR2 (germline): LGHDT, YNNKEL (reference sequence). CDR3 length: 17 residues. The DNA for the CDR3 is TGTGCCAGCAGTAGGACTAGCGGGGCCGTAAACACCGGGGAGCTGTTTTTT. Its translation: CASSRTSGAVNTGELFF.

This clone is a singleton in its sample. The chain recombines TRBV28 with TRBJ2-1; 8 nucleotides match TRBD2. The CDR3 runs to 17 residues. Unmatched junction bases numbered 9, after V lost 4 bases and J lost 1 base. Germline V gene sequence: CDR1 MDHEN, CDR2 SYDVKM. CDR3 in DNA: TGTGCCAGCAGTTCCCCCTCAGCGGGGGAATCCTACAATGAGCAGTTCTTC. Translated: CASSSPSAGESYNEQFF.

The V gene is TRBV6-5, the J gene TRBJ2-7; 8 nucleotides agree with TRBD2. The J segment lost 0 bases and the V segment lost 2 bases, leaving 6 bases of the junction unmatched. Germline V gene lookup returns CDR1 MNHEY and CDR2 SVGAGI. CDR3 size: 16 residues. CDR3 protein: CASSYGVSGSSYEQYF. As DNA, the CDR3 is TGTGCCAGCAGTTACGGGGTGAGCGGGAGCTCCTACGAGCAGTACTTC.

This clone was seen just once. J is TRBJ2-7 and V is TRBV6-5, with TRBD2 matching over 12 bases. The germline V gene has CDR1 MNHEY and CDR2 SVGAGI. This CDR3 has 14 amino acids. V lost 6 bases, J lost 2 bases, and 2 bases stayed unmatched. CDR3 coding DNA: TGTGCCAGCAGAAGACTAGCGGGAGCCTACGAGCAGTACTTC. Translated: CASRRLAGAYEQYF.

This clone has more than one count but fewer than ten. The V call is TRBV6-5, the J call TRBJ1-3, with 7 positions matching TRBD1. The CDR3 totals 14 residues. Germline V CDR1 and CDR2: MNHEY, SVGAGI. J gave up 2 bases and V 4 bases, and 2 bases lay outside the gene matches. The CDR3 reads CASSLTGTGNTIYF. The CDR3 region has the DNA TGTGCCAGCAGTTTGACAGGGACTGGAAACACCATATATTTT.

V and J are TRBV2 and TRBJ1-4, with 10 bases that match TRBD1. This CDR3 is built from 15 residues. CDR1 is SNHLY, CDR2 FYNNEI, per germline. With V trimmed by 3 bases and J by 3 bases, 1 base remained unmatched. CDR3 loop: CASSDDRGPNEKLFF. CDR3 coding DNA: TGTGCCAGCAGTGATGACAGGGGGCCTAATGAAAAACTGTTTTTT.

This CDR3 reads CASSYLSGGNTIYF. The DNA for the CDR3 is TGTGCCAGCAGTTACCTCTCGGGGGGAAACACCATATATTTT. This rearrangement joins TRBV6-5 to TRBJ1-3; D gene unclear. V lost 2 bases, J lost 4 bases, and 9 bases lay in between. The germline gives CDR1 MNHEY, CDR2 SVGAGI. The CDR3 is 14 residues long.

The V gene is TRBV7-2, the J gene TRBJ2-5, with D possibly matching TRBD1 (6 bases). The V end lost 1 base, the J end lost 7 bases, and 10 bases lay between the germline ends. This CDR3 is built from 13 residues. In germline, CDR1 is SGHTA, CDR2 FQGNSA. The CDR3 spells CASSLGGPGTQYF. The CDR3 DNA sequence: TGTGCCAGCAGCTTAGGGGGGCCGGGGACCCAGTACTTC.

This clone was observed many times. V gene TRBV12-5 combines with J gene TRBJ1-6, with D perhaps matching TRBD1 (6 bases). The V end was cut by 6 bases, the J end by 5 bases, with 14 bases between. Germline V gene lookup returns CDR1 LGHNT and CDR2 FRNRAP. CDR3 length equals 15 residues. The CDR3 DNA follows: TGTGCTAGTGGCTGGGGGCAGGGTAATAATTCACCCCTCCACTTT. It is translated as CASGWGQGNNSPLHF.

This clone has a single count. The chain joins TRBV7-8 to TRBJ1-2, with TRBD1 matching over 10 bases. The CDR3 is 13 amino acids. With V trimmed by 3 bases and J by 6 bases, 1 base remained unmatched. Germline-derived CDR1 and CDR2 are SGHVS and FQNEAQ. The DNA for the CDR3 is TGTGCCAGCAGCTTGGGACAGGGGCATGGCTACACCTTC. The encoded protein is CASSLGQGHGYTF.

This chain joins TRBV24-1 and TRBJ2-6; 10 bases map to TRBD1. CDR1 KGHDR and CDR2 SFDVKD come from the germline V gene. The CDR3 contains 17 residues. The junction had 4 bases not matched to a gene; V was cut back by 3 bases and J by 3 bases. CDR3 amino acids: CATSDPGQGNGANVLTF. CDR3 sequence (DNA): TGTGCCACCAGTGATCCGGGACAGGGGAATGGGGCCAACGTCCTGACTTTC.

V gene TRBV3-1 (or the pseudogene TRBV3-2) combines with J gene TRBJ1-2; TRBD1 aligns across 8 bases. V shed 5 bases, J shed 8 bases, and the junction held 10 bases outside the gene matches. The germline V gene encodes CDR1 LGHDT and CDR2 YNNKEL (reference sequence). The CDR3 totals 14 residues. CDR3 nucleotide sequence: TGTGCCAGCAGCTCTGGACAGGGCGTGGGCGGCTACACCTTC. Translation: CASSSGQGVGGYTF.

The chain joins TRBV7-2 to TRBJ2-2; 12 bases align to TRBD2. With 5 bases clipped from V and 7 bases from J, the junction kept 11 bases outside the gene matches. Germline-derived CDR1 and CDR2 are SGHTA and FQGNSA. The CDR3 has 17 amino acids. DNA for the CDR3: TGTGCCAGCAGCCCACGGGCTAGCGGGAGGGCTGTCGGGGAGCTGTTTTTT. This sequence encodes CASSPRASGRAVGELFF.

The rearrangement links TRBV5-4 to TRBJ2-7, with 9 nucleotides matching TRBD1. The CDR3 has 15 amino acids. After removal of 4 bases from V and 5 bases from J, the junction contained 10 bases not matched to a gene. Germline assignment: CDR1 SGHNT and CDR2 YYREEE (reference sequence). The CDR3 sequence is CASSMGTGRLNEQYF. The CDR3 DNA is TGTGCCAGCAGCATGGGGACAGGGAGGTTGAACGAGCAGTACTTC.

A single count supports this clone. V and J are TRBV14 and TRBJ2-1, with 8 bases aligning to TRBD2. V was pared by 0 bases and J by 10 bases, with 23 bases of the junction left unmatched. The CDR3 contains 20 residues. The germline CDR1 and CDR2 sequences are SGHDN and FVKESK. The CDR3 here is CASSQDSPFFSGSIGEEQFF. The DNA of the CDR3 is TGTGCCAGCAGCCAAGATTCCCCTTTCTTCAGCGGGAGTATCGGAGAGGAGCAGTTCTTC. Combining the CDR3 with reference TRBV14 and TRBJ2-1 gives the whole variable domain EAGVTQFPSHSVIEKGQTVTLRCDPISGHDNLYWYRRVMGKEIKFLLHFVKESKQDESGMPNNRFLAERTGGTYSTLKVQPAELEDSGVYFCASSQDSPFFSGSIGEEQFFGPGTRLTVL.

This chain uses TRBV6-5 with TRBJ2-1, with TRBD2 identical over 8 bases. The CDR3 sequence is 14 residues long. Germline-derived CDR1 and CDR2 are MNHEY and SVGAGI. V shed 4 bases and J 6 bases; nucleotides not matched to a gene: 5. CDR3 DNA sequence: TGTGCCAGCAGTTTATTAGGGACTAGCAATGAGCAGTTCTTC. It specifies CASSLLGTSNEQFF.

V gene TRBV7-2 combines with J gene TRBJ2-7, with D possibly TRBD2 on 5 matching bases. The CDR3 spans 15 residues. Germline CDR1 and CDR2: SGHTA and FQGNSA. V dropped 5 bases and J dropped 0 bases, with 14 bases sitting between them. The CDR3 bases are TGTGCCAGCAGCCCCAACAGCGGAAGCTCCTACGAGCAGTACTTC. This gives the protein CASSPNSGSSYEQYF.